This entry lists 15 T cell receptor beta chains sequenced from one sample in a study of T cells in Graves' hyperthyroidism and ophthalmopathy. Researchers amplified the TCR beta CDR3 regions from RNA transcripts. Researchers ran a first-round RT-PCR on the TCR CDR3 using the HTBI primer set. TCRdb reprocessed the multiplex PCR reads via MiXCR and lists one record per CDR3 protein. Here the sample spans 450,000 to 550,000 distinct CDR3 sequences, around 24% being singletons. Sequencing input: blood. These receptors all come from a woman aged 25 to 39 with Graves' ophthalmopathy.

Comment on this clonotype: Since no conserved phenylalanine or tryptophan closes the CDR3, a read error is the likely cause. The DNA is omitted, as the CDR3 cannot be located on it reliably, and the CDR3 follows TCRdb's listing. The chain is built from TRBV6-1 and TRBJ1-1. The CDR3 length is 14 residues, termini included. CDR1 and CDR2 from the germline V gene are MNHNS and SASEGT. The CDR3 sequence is CASSEMEGNTEACY.

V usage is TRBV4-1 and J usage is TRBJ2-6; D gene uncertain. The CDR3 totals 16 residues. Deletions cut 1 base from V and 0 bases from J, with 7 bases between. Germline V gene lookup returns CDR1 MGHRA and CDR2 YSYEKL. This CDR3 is CASSQAQFSGANVLTF. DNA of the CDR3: TGCGCCAGCAGCCAAGCACAATTCTCTGGGGCCAACGTCCTGACTTTC.

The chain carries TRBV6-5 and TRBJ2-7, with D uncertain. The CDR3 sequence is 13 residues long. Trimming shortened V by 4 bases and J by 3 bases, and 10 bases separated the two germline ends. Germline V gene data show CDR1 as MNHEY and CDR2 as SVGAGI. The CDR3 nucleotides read TGTGCCAGCAGTTTCTCGGTTTACTACGAGCAGTACTTC. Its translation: CASSFSVYYEQYF.

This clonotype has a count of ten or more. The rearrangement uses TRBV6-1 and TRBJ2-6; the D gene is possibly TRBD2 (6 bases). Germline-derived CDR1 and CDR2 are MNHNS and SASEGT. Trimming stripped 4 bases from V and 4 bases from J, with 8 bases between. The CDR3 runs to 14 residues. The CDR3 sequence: CASSGGEGANVLTF. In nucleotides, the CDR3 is TGTGCCAGCAGTGGGGGGGAAGGGGCCAACGTCCTGACTTTC.

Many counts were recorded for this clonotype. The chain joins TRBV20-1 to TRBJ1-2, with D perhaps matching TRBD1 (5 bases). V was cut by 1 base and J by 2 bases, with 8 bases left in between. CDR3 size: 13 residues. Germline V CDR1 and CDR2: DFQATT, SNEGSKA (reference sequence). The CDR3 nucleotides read TGCAGTGCTAGAGGGGGGACGAACTATGGCTACACCTTC. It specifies CSARGGTNYGYTF.

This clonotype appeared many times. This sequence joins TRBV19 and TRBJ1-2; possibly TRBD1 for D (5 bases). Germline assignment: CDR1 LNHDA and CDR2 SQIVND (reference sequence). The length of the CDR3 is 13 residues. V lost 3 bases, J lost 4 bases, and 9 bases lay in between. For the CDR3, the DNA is TGTGCCAGTAGTATTTCGCAGGGCTATGGCTACACCTTC. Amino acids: CASSISQGYGYTF.

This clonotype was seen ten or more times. DNA of the CDR3: TGTGCCAGCAGTTTATTTTGGGGCAGCAGTTTATCGAGTCCCCAAGAGACCCAGTACTTC. This translates into CASSLFWGSSLSSPQETQYF. The J gene is TRBJ2-5, the V gene TRBV12-3 or TRBV12-4; a weak D match, TRBD1 (5 bases). CDR3 size: 20 residues. Trimming cost V 2 bases and J 1 base, with 26 bases left between them.

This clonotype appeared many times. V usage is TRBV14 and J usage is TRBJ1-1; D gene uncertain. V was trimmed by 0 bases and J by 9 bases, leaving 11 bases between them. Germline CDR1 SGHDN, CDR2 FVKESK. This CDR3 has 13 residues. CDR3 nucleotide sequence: TGTGCCAGCAGCCAAGACCGTGCCGGACAAGCTTTCTTT. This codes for CASSQDRAGQAFF.

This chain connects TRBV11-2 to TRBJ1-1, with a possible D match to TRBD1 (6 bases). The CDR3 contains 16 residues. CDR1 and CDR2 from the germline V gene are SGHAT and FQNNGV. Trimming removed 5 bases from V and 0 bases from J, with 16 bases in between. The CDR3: CASSPGARQMNTEAFF. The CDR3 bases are TGTGCCAGCAGCCCAGGGGCACGTCAGATGAACACTGAAGCTTTCTTT.

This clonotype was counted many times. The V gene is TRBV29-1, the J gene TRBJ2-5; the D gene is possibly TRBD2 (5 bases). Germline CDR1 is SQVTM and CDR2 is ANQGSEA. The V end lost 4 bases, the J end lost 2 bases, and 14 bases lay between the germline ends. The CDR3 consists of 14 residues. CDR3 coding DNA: TGCAGCGTTGGTCTGGAGGCACCGCAAGAGACCCAGTACTTC. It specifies CSVGLEAPQETQYF.

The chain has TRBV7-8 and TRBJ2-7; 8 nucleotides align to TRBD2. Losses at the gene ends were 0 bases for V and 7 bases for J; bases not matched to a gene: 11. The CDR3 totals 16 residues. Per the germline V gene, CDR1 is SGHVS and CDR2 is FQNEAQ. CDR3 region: CASSLAGPGGVLEQYF. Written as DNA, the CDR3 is TGTGCCAGCAGCTTAGCAGGCCCCGGGGGGGTTTTGGAGCAGTACTTC.

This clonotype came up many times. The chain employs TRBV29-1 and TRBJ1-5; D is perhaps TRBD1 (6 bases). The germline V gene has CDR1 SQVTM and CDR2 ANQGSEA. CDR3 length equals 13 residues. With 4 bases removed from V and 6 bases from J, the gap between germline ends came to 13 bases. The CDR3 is CSVGVGGGQPQHF. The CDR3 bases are TGCAGCGTTGGTGTGGGGGGCGGTCAGCCCCAGCATTTT.

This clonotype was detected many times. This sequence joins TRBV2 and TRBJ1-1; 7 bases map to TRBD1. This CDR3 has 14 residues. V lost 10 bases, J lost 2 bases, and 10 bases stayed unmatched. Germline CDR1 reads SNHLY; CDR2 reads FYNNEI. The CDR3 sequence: CATGGDRENTEAFF. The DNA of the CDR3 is TGTGCCACGGGGGGAGACAGGGAAAACACTGAAGCTTTCTTT.

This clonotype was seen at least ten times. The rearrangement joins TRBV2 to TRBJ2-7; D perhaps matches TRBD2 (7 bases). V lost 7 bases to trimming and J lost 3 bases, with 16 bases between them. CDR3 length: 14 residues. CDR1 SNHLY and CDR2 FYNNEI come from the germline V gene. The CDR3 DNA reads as TGTGCCAGCAAGAAACAGGGAGGGAACTACGAGCAGTACTTC. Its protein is CASKKQGGNYEQYF.

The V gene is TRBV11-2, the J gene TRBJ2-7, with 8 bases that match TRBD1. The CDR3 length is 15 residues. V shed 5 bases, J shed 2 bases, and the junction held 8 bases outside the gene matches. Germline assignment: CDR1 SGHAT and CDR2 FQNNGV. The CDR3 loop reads CASSRGQGDTYEQYF. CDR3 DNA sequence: TGTGCCAGCAGCCGAGGACAGGGTGACACCTACGAGCAGTACTTC. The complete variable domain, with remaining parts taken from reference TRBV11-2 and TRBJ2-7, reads EAGVAQSPRYKIIEKRQSVAFWCNPISGHATLYWYQQILGQGPKLLIQFQNNGVVDDSQLPKDRFSAERLKGVDSTLKIQPAKLEDSAVYLCASSRGQGDTYEQYFGPGTRLTVT.